The 15 T cell receptor beta chains below come from one sample, sequenced in a study of T cells in Graves' hyperthyroidism and ophthalmopathy. Regions amplified from RNA transcripts were the TCR beta CDR3 regions. RT-PCR in the first round (using the HTBI primer set) targeted the TCR CDR3. TCRdb ran MiXCR on the multiplex PCR reads and lists one entry per CDR3 protein. The table shows around 520,000 distinct CDR3 sequences, with around 13% occurring only once. Sequencing was performed on blood. The source is a woman in her thirties or forties with Graves' hyperthyroidism.

This clonotype was recorded at least ten times. The chain links TRBV11-3 to TRBJ2-5; possibly TRBD2 for D (6 bases). Trimming cost V 7 bases and J 0 bases, with 18 bases left between them. In germline, CDR1 is SGHNT, CDR2 YENEEA. The CDR3 is 16 amino acids. The CDR3 sequence: CASTHSRWEDQETQYF. DNA of the CDR3: TGTGCCAGCACACATTCCAGGTGGGAGGACCAAGAGACCCAGTACTTC.

This clonotype was observed a handful of times. The CDR3 region is CSVEVDATNEKLFF. The CDR3, as DNA: TGCAGCGTTGAGGTGGATGCAACTAATGAAAAACTGTTTTTT. The chain is built from TRBV29-1 and TRBJ1-4; D ambiguous. This CDR3 contains 14 residues. Trimming removed 3 bases at V and 0 bases at J, with 8 bases between. Looked up from germline, CDR1 is SQVTM and CDR2 is ANQGSEA. Supplemented by reference TRBV29-1 and TRBJ1-4, the full variable domain reads SAVISQKPSRDICQRGTSLTIQCQVDSQVTMMFWYRQQPGQSLTLIATANQGSEATYESGFVIDKFPISRPNLTFSTLTVSNMSPEDSSIYLCSVEVDATNEKLFFGSGTQLSVL.

This clonotype turned up a few times. The chain recombines TRBV20-1 with TRBJ2-4; D gene unclear. V was clipped by 0 bases and J by 0 bases, with 9 bases between them. Per the germline V gene, CDR1 is DFQATT and CDR2 is SNEGSKA (reference sequence). The CDR3 has 15 amino acids. The CDR3 DNA is TGCAGTGCTAGAGATGGGGTGTTAGCCAAAAACATTCAGTACTTC. It yields the protein CSARDGVLAKNIQYF.

This clonotype came up a few times. The chain uses TRBV12-3 or TRBV12-4 and TRBJ1-2; D is unclear. Trimming left V 6 bases short and J 6 bases short, with 11 bases between. The CDR3 extends over 12 amino acids. CDR3 region: CASRPLVHGYTF. CDR3 nucleotide sequence: TGTGCCAGCAGACCTCTCGTCCATGGCTACACCTTC.

This clonotype was seen just once. A clone one base away is much larger, so this may be a read error. This chain links TRBV2 with TRBJ2-7; 8 bases are shared with TRBD2. The tail of the sequence fits TRBJ2-1 better, so the J call may be wrong. Per the germline V gene, CDR1 is SNHLY and CDR2 is FYNNEI. CDR3 length: 15 residues. The CDR3 nucleotides are TGTGCCAGCAGTACAGACGGACTAGCAGTCAACGAGCAGTTCTTC. It translates to CASSTDGLAVNEQFF.

At least ten counts were recorded for this clonotype. A junction boundary mismatches the germline segment, possibly from a read error. The V call is TRBV11-2, the J call TRBJ2-7; D ambiguous. This CDR3 is built from 15 residues. Germline CDR1 is SGHAT and CDR2 is FQNNGV. The CDR3 loop is CASSPLTLSSYEQCF. The CDR3 nucleotides read TGTGCCAGCAGCCCCCTAACTCTCAGCTCCTACGAGCAGTGCTTC.

This clonotype was counted ten times or more. The V gene is TRBV11-2, the J gene TRBJ2-5, with 8 positions matching TRBD2. The germline V gene encodes CDR1 SGHAT and CDR2 FQNNGV. The trim removed 3 bases at V and 5 bases at J, leaving 8 bases unmatched. The CDR3 is 15 residues long. CDR3 coding DNA: TGTGCCAGCAGCTTCCCGGGACTAGGTGTGGAGACCCAGTACTTC. Its protein is CASSFPGLGVETQYF.

The J gene is TRBJ2-1, the V gene TRBV28, with 7 bases fitting TRBD1. The germline V gene encodes CDR1 MDHEN and CDR2 SYDVKM. The CDR3 is 15 residues long. After removal of 6 bases from V and 2 bases from J, the junction contained 7 bases not matched to a gene. The CDR3 DNA reads as TGTGCCAGCAGACTACAGGGGTCCCCCTACAATGAGCAGTTCTTC. Translating it yields CASRLQGSPYNEQFF.

This clonotype was recorded at least ten times. This chain uses TRBV15 with TRBJ2-2; the match to TRBD2 covers 11 bases. The V and J ends lost 4 bases and 6 bases, in that order; junction bases with no gene match: 7. CDR3 length: 16 amino acids. CDR1 is LNHNV, CDR2 YYDKDF, per germline (reference sequence). The CDR3: CATSKALAGVSGELFF. In nucleotides, the CDR3 is TGTGCCACCAGCAAAGCACTAGCGGGAGTTTCCGGGGAGCTGTTTTTT. Based on the CDR3 plus reference TRBV15 and TRBJ2-2, the full variable domain is DAMVIQNPRYQVTQFGKPVTLSCSQTLNHNVMYWYQQKSSQAPKLLFHYYDKDFNNEADTPDNFQSRRPNTSFCFLDIRSPGLGDTAMYLCATSKALAGVSGELFFGEGSRLTVL.

In regard to this clonotype: A much larger clone is a single base away; this may be a read error. The chain carries TRBV12-3 or TRBV12-4 and TRBJ1-5; weak D call: TRBD1 (5 bases). The CDR3 runs 17 residues. Trimming left V 5 bases short and J 6 bases short, with 23 bases between. CDR3 sequence reads: CASSLNPLTASSQPQHF. The CDR3 region has the DNA TGTGCCAGCAGTCTAAATCCACTGACAGCGTCGAGTCAGCCCCAGCATTTT.

This clonotype was picked up many times. The CDR3 sequence: CASSPTPGTQYF. CDR3 nucleotides: TGTGCCAGCAGCCCGACCCCTGGGACCCAGTACTTC. The gene calls are TRBV3-1 and TRBJ2-5, with D uncertain. Trimming pared 4 bases from V and 7 bases from J, leaving 10 bases between. The germline V gene has CDR1 LGHDT and CDR2 YNNKEL (reference sequence). The CDR3 is 12 residues long.

With regard to this clonotype: A much bigger clone sits one base away, suggesting this may be a read error. CDR3 loop: CASLRGPNQPQHF. In nucleotides, the CDR3 is TGTGCCAGCTTACGGGGACCCAATCAGCCCCAGCATTTT. The V and J genes are TRBV2 and TRBJ1-5, with D possibly TRBD1 on 5 matching bases. This CDR3 comprises 13 residues. Germline loops: CDR1 SNHLY, CDR2 FYNNEI. V was shortened by 8 bases and J by 3 bases, with 11 bases between the two germline ends.

The V gene is TRBV9, the J gene TRBJ1-4, with 8 bases matching TRBD1. This CDR3 has 15 amino acids. Germline trimming cut 4 bases from V and 3 bases from J; bases unmatched to any gene: 5. The germline gives CDR1 SGDLS, CDR2 YYNGEE. CDR3 in DNA: TGTGCCAGCAGCACCCGGACAGGGCCTAATGAAAAACTGTTTTTT. Its translation: CASSTRTGPNEKLFF. Drawing the rest from reference TRBV9 and TRBJ1-4, the complete variable domain is DSGVTQTPKHLITATGQRVTLRCSPRSGDLSVYWYQQSLDQGLQFLIQYYNGEERAKGNILERFSAQQFPDLHSELNLSSLELGDSALYFCASSTRTGPNEKLFFGSGTQLSVL.

This clonotype was counted ten times or more. V is TRBV3-1 and J is TRBJ1-1, with no clear D. Germline assignment: CDR1 LGHDT and CDR2 YNNKEL (reference sequence). There are 13 residues in the CDR3. Trimming removed 7 bases from V and 0 bases from J, with 9 bases in between. CDR3 bases: TGTGCCAGCAAGGATGACATGAACACTGAAGCTTTCTTT. It specifies CASKDDMNTEAFF.

Ten or more counts support this clonotype. The chain is built from TRBV11-2 and TRBJ1-6; 7 bases align to TRBD1. V was pared by 4 bases and J by 9 bases, with 12 bases of the junction left unmatched. CDR3 size: 16 residues. The V gene's germline CDR1 is SGHAT and CDR2 FQNNGV. CDR3 DNA sequence: TGTGCCAGCAGCTCCCCGGACAGGAGATCGACTTCACCCCTCCACTTT. Amino acid sequence: CASSSPDRRSTSPLHF.